The 32 T cell receptor beta chains in this list originate from one sample, sequenced in a study of cytomegalovirus exposure and HLA in healthy donors. Sequencing was performed with immunoSEQ multiplex PCR; in TCRdb, only in-frame clones are kept and a portion is missing. The data hold tens of thousands of clones, with approximately 93% observed a single time. Sequencing was done on a sample of PBMCs. Source of these receptors: a man aged 18 to 29 in good health and CMV-seronegative.

V is TRBV12-5 and J is TRBJ1-3; tentative D call: TRBD1 (6 bases). CDR1 is LGHNT, CDR2 FRNRAP, per germline. Trimming took off 1 base at V and 0 bases at J, with 7 bases between the two ends. The CDR3 is made up of 15 amino acids. CDR3 loop: CASGLGTVSGNTIYF. The CDR3 region has the DNA TGTGCTAGTGGTTTGGGGACAGTCTCTGGAAACACCATATATTTT.

The V gene is TRBV29-1, the J gene TRBJ1-5; D uncertain. The CDR3 extends over 13 amino acids. Germline V lookup: CDR1 SQVTM, CDR2 ANQGSEA. V lost 6 bases and J 5 bases, leaving 14 bases between the germline ends. The CDR3 protein is CSVRNGVYQPQHF. CDR3 nucleotides: TGCAGCGTCCGAAACGGGGTCTATCAGCCCCAGCATTTT.

This chain links TRBV10-3 with TRBJ2-7; the D is unclear. The CDR3 runs to 13 residues. V lost 10 bases and J lost 0, with 13 bases in between. In germline, CDR1 is ENHRY, CDR2 SYGVKD. The DNA for the CDR3 is TGTGCCACCAACAACTATATCTCCTACGAGCAGTACTTC. It encodes CATNNYISYEQYF.

The CDR3 region is CSVENEKLFF. For the CDR3, the DNA is TGCAGTGTAGAGAATGAAAAACTGTTTTTT. The genes are TRBV20-1 and TRBJ1-4; D gene ambiguous. V was trimmed by 7 bases and J by 5 bases, leaving 5 bases between them. CDR3 size: 10 residues. CDR1 and CDR2 from the germline V gene are DFQATT and SNEGSKA (reference sequence).

This clone was seen only once. CDR3 in DNA: TGTGCCAGCAGGGACCGGCTAGCGGGAGGGAAGAATGAGCAGTTCTTC. Its translation: CASRDRLAGGKNEQFF. This chain joins TRBV11-2 and TRBJ2-1; 12 bases fit TRBD2. The ends lost 6 bases at V and 7 bases at J; junction bases unmatched: 10. The CDR3 consists of 16 residues. Germline assignment: CDR1 SGHAT and CDR2 FQNNGV. Variable domain in full (rest from reference TRBV11-2 and TRBJ2-1): EAGVAQSPRYKIIEKRQSVAFWCNPISGHATLYWYQQILGQGPKLLIQFQNNGVVDDSQLPKDRFSAERLKGVDSTLKIQPAKLEDSAVYLCASRDRLAGGKNEQFFGPGTRLTVL.

The rearrangement links TRBV27 to TRBJ2-2; TRBD2 matches at 8 bases. From germline, CDR1 is MNHEY and CDR2 SMNVEV (reference sequence). CDR3 length: 15 amino acids. V lost 3 bases to trimming and J lost 1 base; unmatched junction nucleotides: 1. As DNA, the CDR3 is TGTGCCAGCAGTTTTCTAGCGGGGAACACCGGGGAGCTGTTTTTT. As protein: CASSFLAGNTGELFF.

The chain joins TRBV7-2 to TRBJ2-6; D possibly corresponds to TRBD2 (5 bases). The CDR3 runs 15 residues. Per the germline V gene, CDR1 is SGHTA and CDR2 is FQGNSA. V was shortened by 5 bases and J by 4 bases, with 12 bases between the two germline ends. Here the CDR3 reads CASSPGGSGANVLTF. In DNA, the CDR3 is TGTGCCAGCAGCCCCGGCGGGTCAGGGGCCAACGTCCTGACTTTC.

The rearrangement links TRBV7-2 to TRBJ1-1; no definite D call. There are 15 residues in the CDR3. Germline CDR1 reads SGHTA; CDR2 reads FQGNSA. V was cut by 1 base and J by 1 base, with 10 bases left in between. Here the CDR3 DNA reads TGTGCCAGCAGCTTAGGGGCCGCCTGGAACACTGAAGCTTTCTTT. Translating it yields CASSLGAAWNTEAFF.

This clone was counted once. The J gene is TRBJ1-5, the V gene TRBV5-4; TRBD1 matches 7 bases. CDR1 and CDR2 from the germline V gene are SGHNT and YYREEE (reference sequence). This CDR3 is 13 amino acids long. V dropped 5 bases and J dropped 11; count of bases not matched to a gene: 10. Here the CDR3 reads CASSSGGDSSQHF. The DNA of the CDR3 is TGTGCCAGCAGTTCAGGGGGTGATTCGTCCCAGCATTTT.

The chain carries TRBV5-1 and TRBJ1-2; 8 bases agree with TRBD1. Trimming took 3 bases from V and 2 from J; bases not matched to a gene: 3. The CDR3 is 14 amino acids. Germline values: CDR1 SGHRS, CDR2 YFSETQ. The CDR3 nucleotides read TGCGCCAGCAGCTCCCGGGACAGGAACTATGGCTACACCTTC. It specifies CASSSRDRNYGYTF.

This chain joins TRBV30 and TRBJ2-7; 8 bases match TRBD1. Germline V CDR1 and CDR2: GTSNPN, SVGIG (reference sequence). The CDR3 loop spans 12 amino acids. V lost 7 bases to trimming and J lost 2 bases; unmatched junction nucleotides: 4. The chain's CDR3 is CAFEDRAYEQYF. In nucleotides, the CDR3 is TGTGCCTTTGAGGACAGGGCCTACGAGCAGTACTTC.

This sequence joins TRBV5-4 and TRBJ1-5; D possibly corresponds to TRBD1 (6 bases). The V gene's germline CDR1 is SGHNT and CDR2 YYREEE (reference sequence). This CDR3 comprises 15 residues. Deletions cut 0 bases from V and 6 bases from J, with 13 bases between. In nucleotides, the CDR3 is TGTGCCAGCAGCTTGGTATTCAGGGGCGGTCAGCCCCAGCATTTT. Protein sequence: CASSLVFRGGQPQHF.

This chain joins TRBV19 and TRBJ1-5; D not resolved. V was shortened by 3 bases and J by 0 bases, with 12 bases between the two germline ends. The CDR3 spans 16 residues. Germline loops: CDR1 LNHDA, CDR2 SQIVND (reference sequence). CDR3 loop: CASSISDSYSNQPQHF. The CDR3, as DNA: TGTGCCAGTAGTATCTCGGACTCATATAGCAATCAGCCCCAGCATTTT.

The chain links TRBV5-1 to TRBJ2-5; 7 nucleotides align to TRBD2. This CDR3 has 15 amino acids. Per the germline V gene, CDR1 is SGHRS and CDR2 is YFSETQ. The J segment lost 1 base and the V segment lost 4 bases, leaving 7 bases of the junction unmatched. CDR3: CASSQLAELQETQYF. In DNA form, the CDR3 reads TGCGCCAGCAGCCAGCTAGCGGAGCTCCAAGAGACCCAGTACTTC. Combining the CDR3 with reference TRBV5-1 and TRBJ2-5 gives the whole variable domain KAGVTQTPRYLIKTRGQQVTLSCSPISGHRSVSWYQQTPGQGLQFLFEYFSETQRNKGNFPGRFSGRQFSNSRSEMNVSTLELGDSALYLCASSQLAELQETQYFGPGTRLLVL.

The chain carries TRBV6-5 and TRBJ2-7, with D possibly TRBD1 on 5 matching bases. With 0 bases removed from V and 4 bases from J, the gap between germline ends came to 13 bases. This CDR3 has 15 residues. Germline CDR1 reads MNHEY; CDR2 reads SVGAGI. DNA of the CDR3: TGTGCCAGCAGTTACTCTTACAGGAGCAGTTACGAGCAGTACTTC. Its translation is CASSYSYRSSYEQYF.

The chain joins TRBV2 to TRBJ2-2, with D perhaps matching TRBD1 (5 bases). With 8 bases removed from V and 5 bases from J, the gap between germline ends came to 21 bases. This CDR3 has 16 residues. CDR1 is SNHLY and CDR2 is FYNNEI in the germline V gene. The CDR3, as DNA: TGTGCCAGCGCCCTGGGCAGGGTAAAAGGAACCGGGGAGCTGTTTTTT. Its protein is CASALGRVKGTGELFF.

The gene calls are TRBV19 and TRBJ2-6; TRBD2 aligns across 10 bases. The CDR3 covers 19 residues. CDR1 LNHDA and CDR2 SQIVND come from the germline V gene (reference sequence). The ends lost 5 bases at V and 0 bases at J; junction bases unmatched: 10. CDR3 sequence: CASSFSGRTPYSGANVLTF. The CDR3, as DNA: TGTGCCAGTAGTTTTAGCGGGAGGACCCCCTACTCTGGGGCCAACGTCCTGACTTTC.

The chain carries TRBV7-2 and TRBJ2-7; D is unclear. V was shortened by 5 bases and J by 3 bases, with 14 bases between the two germline ends. Germline V CDR1 and CDR2: SGHTA, FQGNSA. This CDR3 is 14 amino acids long. DNA for the CDR3: TGTGCCAGCAGCCCCGACGCAGCGCGCTACGAGCAGTACTTC. Translating it yields CASSPDAARYEQYF.

V is TRBV2 and J is TRBJ1-1; a possible D gene is TRBD1 (6 bases). This CDR3 has 12 residues. The V end lost 7 bases, the J end lost 4 bases, and 10 bases lay between the germline ends. Germline loops: CDR1 SNHLY, CDR2 FYNNEI. CDR3 amino acids: CASTRGATEAFF. The CDR3 DNA reads as TGTGCCAGCACTCGGGGGGCCACTGAAGCTTTCTTT.

V gene TRBV6-4 combines with J gene TRBJ1-2; 10 bases are a match to TRBD1. CDR1 MRHNA and CDR2 SNTAGT come from the germline V gene. Trimming took 6 bases from V and 3 from J; bases not matched to a gene: 10. This CDR3 region has 16 residues. DNA of the CDR3: TGTGCCAGCAGCAGAATGACAGGGGGCCTTGACTATGGCTACACCTTC. Translated, it gives CASSRMTGGLDYGYTF.

V usage is TRBV25-1 and J usage is TRBJ1-3; 7 nucleotides align to TRBD1. This CDR3 has 14 amino acids. J gave up 2 bases and V 7 bases, and 5 bases lay outside the gene matches. Germline CDR1 reads MGHDK; CDR2 reads SYGVNS. CDR3 protein: CASTLGGAGNTIYF. The CDR3 DNA reads TGTGCCAGCACTCTAGGGGGCGCTGGAAACACCATATATTTT.

V usage is TRBV7-9 and J usage is TRBJ2-5; 7 nucleotides match TRBD1. V was pared by 5 bases and J by 4 bases, with 13 bases of the junction left unmatched. Germline-derived CDR1 and CDR2 are SEHNR and FQNEAQ (reference sequence). The CDR3 contains 16 residues. CDR3 loop: CASSPKTGVELETQYF. Here the CDR3 DNA reads TGTGCCAGCAGCCCAAAAACAGGGGTAGAGTTAGAGACCCAGTACTTC.

The genes are TRBV4-1 and TRBJ2-2, with 8 positions matching TRBD1. Germline values: CDR1 MGHRA, CDR2 YSYEKL. Losses at the gene ends were 1 base for V and 2 bases for J; bases not matched to a gene: 3. This CDR3 comprises 16 residues. For the CDR3, the DNA is TGCGCCAGCAGCCAAGTTACAGGGGGAAACACCGGGGAGCTGTTTTTT. Its protein product is CASSQVTGGNTGELFF.

The chain joins TRBV7-9 to TRBJ2-6; D is undetermined. Trimming cost V 2 bases and J 2 bases, with 4 bases left between them. The germline V gene has CDR1 SEHNR and CDR2 FQNEAQ (reference sequence). The CDR3 sequence is 14 residues long. This CDR3 reads CASSLTAGANVLTF. As DNA, the CDR3 is TGTGCCAGCAGCTTAACGGCTGGGGCCAACGTCCTGACTTTC.

V usage is TRBV6-5 and J usage is TRBJ1-6; D gene uncertain. Trimming removed 0 bases at V and 0 bases at J, with 6 bases between. The CDR3 consists of 16 residues. Per the germline V gene, CDR1 is MNHEY and CDR2 is SVGAGI. The CDR3 DNA is TGTGCCAGCAGTTACTCCTGGAGCTCCTATAATTCACCCCTCCACTTT. As protein: CASSYSWSSYNSPLHF.

The chain has TRBV11-2 and TRBJ1-1, with a tentative D call TRBD1 (5 bases). From germline, CDR1 is SGHAT and CDR2 FQNNGV. Between the trimmed V and J ends, which lost 5 bases and 1 base, there was a span of 8 bases. The CDR3 covers 13 residues. CDR3 residues: CASSVQGNTEAFF. DNA of the CDR3: TGTGCCAGCAGCGTTCAGGGGAACACTGAAGCTTTCTTT.

V is TRBV6-6 and J is TRBJ2-5, with a tentative D call TRBD2 (6 bases). Per the germline V gene, CDR1 is MNHNY and CDR2 is SVGAGI (reference sequence). V was cut by 4 bases and J by 5 bases, with 17 bases left in between. This CDR3 region has 15 residues. Written as DNA, the CDR3 is TGTGCCAGCAGTTTGGCCGTGGGTCGGGAGGAGACCCAGTACTTC. It codes for CASSLAVGREETQYF.

The chain combines TRBV6-1 with TRBJ1-5; the match to TRBD1 covers 9 bases. V lost 3 bases and J lost 6; bases outside the gene matches: 12. From germline, CDR1 is MNHNS and CDR2 SASEGT. The CDR3 runs to 17 residues. CDR3 nucleotide sequence: TGTGCCAGCAGTGACACAACAGGGGGCGAGGGGAGTCAGCCCCAGCATTTT. This gives the protein CASSDTTGGEGSQPQHF.

This clone has more than one count but fewer than ten. The chain employs TRBV5-4 and TRBJ2-7; maybe TRBD2 (6 bases). In germline, CDR1 is SGHNT, CDR2 YYREEE (reference sequence). The V end was cut by 4 bases, the J end by 1 base, with 12 bases between. The CDR3 consists of 14 residues. In DNA form, the CDR3 reads TGTGCCAGCAGCGTCGGACGGGGGTCCTACGAGCAGTACTTC. Its translation is CASSVGRGSYEQYF.

In this sample, this clone turned up once. This chain links TRBV6-1 with TRBJ2-1, with 8 bases aligning to TRBD2. This CDR3 is built from 15 residues. V lost 3 bases and J lost 8; bases outside the gene matches: 9. Germline V lookup: CDR1 MNHNS, CDR2 SASEGT. The CDR3, as DNA: TGTGCCAGCAGTGAGAGCGGGAGATGGGTTCATGAGCAGTTCTTC. It yields the protein CASSESGRWVHEQFF.

To note about this clone: The junction departs from germline at one end; a sequencing error may be responsible. This rearrangement joins TRBV27 to TRBJ2-3; the match to TRBD2 covers 8 bases. Looked up from germline, CDR1 is MNHEY and CDR2 is SMNVEV (reference sequence). The CDR3 contains 14 residues. In nucleotides, the CDR3 is TGTGCCTGCAGTGCGACTAGCGTTGGCCATACGCAGTATTTT. This codes for CACSATSVGHTQYF.

V and J are TRBV6-1 and TRBJ1-1; D might be TRBD1 (5 bases). The germline V gene has CDR1 MNHNS and CDR2 SASEGT. V lost 7 bases to trimming and J lost 8 bases, with 14 bases between them. The CDR3 loop spans 12 amino acids. The CDR3: CASIPGLSEAFF. As DNA, the CDR3 is TGTGCCAGCATTCCGGGACTATCGGAAGCTTTCTTT.